This entry lists 20 T cell receptor beta chains sequenced from one sample in a study of blood T cell repertoires in COVID-19. Method: immunoSEQ multiplex PCR; TCRdb's copy keeps in-frame clones and lacks some. The table shows approximately 150,000 clones, with more than 75% occurring only once. Sequences were obtained from peripheral blood. The receptor set was obtained from a human donor with acute or convalescent COVID-19. The donor label of this sample is uncertain.

This clone has just one count. This rearrangement joins TRBV3-1 (or the pseudogene TRBV3-2) to TRBJ1-2, with 10 bases fitting TRBD1. The trim removed 3 bases at V and 13 bases at J, leaving 11 bases unmatched. Germline assignment: CDR1 LGHDT and CDR2 YNNKEL (reference sequence). CDR3 size: 14 residues. The CDR3 protein is CASSQRDRGPLGTF. CDR3 coding DNA: TGTGCCAGCAGCCAGAGGGACAGGGGACCCCTAGGCACCTTC.

This rearrangement joins TRBV2 to TRBJ1-4, with a tentative D call TRBD1 (5 bases). The CDR3 runs to 15 residues. Looked up from germline, CDR1 is SNHLY and CDR2 is FYNNEI. V was shortened by 3 bases and J by 5 bases, with 13 bases between the two germline ends. The CDR3 DNA sequence: TGTGCCAGCAGTGAGGGGGGACTCCAGAATGAAAAACTGTTTTTT. It is translated as CASSEGGLQNEKLFF.

The chain uses TRBV4-2 and TRBJ2-7; TRBD2 matches 10 bases. Germline trimming cut 3 bases from V and 1 base from J; bases unmatched to any gene: 9. Germline loops: CDR1 LGHNA, CDR2 YNFKEQ. The CDR3 covers 17 residues. The CDR3 loop reads CASSQGTTSGESYEQYF. CDR3 coding DNA: TGTGCCAGCAGCCAGGGTACTACTAGCGGGGAGTCCTACGAGCAGTACTTC.

The rearrangement uses TRBV29-1 and TRBJ1-4; D is perhaps TRBD1 (5 bases). This CDR3 spans 13 amino acids. Germline V CDR1 and CDR2: SQVTM, ANQGSEA. The CDR3 DNA reads TGCAGTGTAGGGGCAGGAAGCCCCGAAAAACTGTTTTTT. Residues: CSVGAGSPEKLFF. The full variable domain, completed using reference TRBV29-1 and TRBJ1-4, is SAVISQKPSRDICQRGTSLTIQCQVDSQVTMMFWYRQQPGQSLTLIATANQGSEATYESGFVIDKFPISRPNLTFSTLTVSNMSPEDSSIYLCSVGAGSPEKLFFGSGTQLSVL.

The genes are TRBV5-6 and TRBJ1-2, with TRBD1 matching over 9 bases. The CDR3 is made up of 14 amino acids. CDR1 is SGHDT, CDR2 YYEEEE, per germline. V trimming: 2 bases; J trimming: 8 bases; junction bases outside the gene matches: 7. The DNA of the CDR3 is TGTGCCAGCAGCTTAAACAGGGGGCGCGACGGCTACACCTTC. This gives the protein CASSLNRGRDGYTF. Using reference TRBV5-6 and TRBJ1-2 for the parts outside the CDR3, the full variable domain is DAGVTQSPTHLIKTRGQQVTLRCSPKSGHDTVSWYQQALGQGPQFIFQYYEEEERQRGNFPDRFSGHQFPNYSSELNVNALLLGDSALYLCASSLNRGRDGYTFGSGTRLTVV.

The chain uses TRBV18 and TRBJ2-7; 8 bases are shared with TRBD1. With V trimmed by 10 bases and J by 9 bases, 14 bases remained unmatched. CDR1 is KGHSH, CDR2 LQKENI, per germline. The CDR3 consists of 13 residues. CDR3 bases: TGTGCCACCCGACCGGGACAGGAGGACGGGCAGTACTTC. This sequence encodes CATRPGQEDGQYF.

This clone was counted once. The V and J genes are TRBV21-1 and TRBJ1-6; TRBD1, the D gene given by the table, was not confirmed from the DNA. TRBV21-1 is a pseudogene. This CDR3 is 16 amino acids long. CDR3 sequence: CASSGGTGGTNSPLHF. The CDR3 region has the DNA TGTGCCAGCAGCGGAGGGACAGGGGGTACGAATTCACCCCTCCACTTT.

This chain connects TRBV9 to TRBJ1-1, with 7 bases lining up with TRBD1. The CDR3 spans 15 residues. In germline, CDR1 is SGDLS, CDR2 YYNGEE. V lost 4 bases and J lost 6; bases outside the gene matches: 12. CDR3 in amino acids: CASSSDPTGRPEAFF. CDR3 bases: TGTGCCAGCAGCTCCGACCCGACAGGGCGCCCTGAAGCTTTCTTT. Drawing the rest from reference TRBV9 and TRBJ1-1, the complete variable domain is DSGVTQTPKHLITATGQRVTLRCSPRSGDLSVYWYQQSLDQGLQFLIQYYNGEERAKGNILERFSAQQFPDLHSELNLSSLELGDSALYFCASSSDPTGRPEAFFGQGTRLTVV.

The rearrangement uses TRBV5-6 and TRBJ2-1; the match to TRBD1 covers 8 bases. The junction had 14 bases not matched to a gene; V was cut back by 5 bases and J by 10 bases. The CDR3 spans 15 residues. Germline-derived CDR1 and CDR2 are SGHDT and YYEEEE. This chain's CDR3 is CASRLDRGLINEQFF. The CDR3 nucleotides are TGTGCCAGCAGGCTAGACAGGGGCCTGATAAACGAGCAGTTCTTC.

This clone appeared a single time. J is TRBJ1-1 and V is TRBV30; D unclear. This CDR3 has 13 residues. Germline V gene data show CDR1 as GTSNPN and CDR2 as SVGIG (reference sequence). V lost 5 bases and J 0 bases, leaving 10 bases between the germline ends. CDR3 in DNA: TGTGCCTGGGCCAGAAATGTGAACACTGAAGCTTTCTTT. This gives the protein CAWARNVNTEAFF.

V usage is TRBV2 and J usage is TRBJ1-2; the match to TRBD1 covers 7 bases. Germline lookup yields CDR1 SNHLY and CDR2 FYNNEI. The ends lost 6 bases at V and 6 bases at J; junction bases unmatched: 13. The length of the CDR3 is 15 residues. The CDR3 nucleotides read TGTGCCAGCAGCCCATGGCAGGGGGTAGAGGATGGCTACACCTTC. Protein product: CASSPWQGVEDGYTF. Using reference TRBV2 and TRBJ1-2 for the parts outside the CDR3, the full variable domain is EPEVTQTPSHQVTQMGQEVILRCVPISNHLYFYWYRQILGQKVEFLVSFYNNEISEKSEIFDDQFSVERPDGSNFTLKIRSTKLEDSAMYFCASSPWQGVEDGYTFGSGTRLTVV.

This clone was seen a few times. The gene calls are TRBV6-5 and TRBJ1-4, with no clear D. The CDR3 is made up of 15 amino acids. V dropped 4 bases and J dropped 0 bases, with 9 bases sitting between them. Germline V lookup: CDR1 MNHEY, CDR2 SVGAGI. The CDR3 sequence: CASSFTAPTNEKLFF. CDR3 bases: TGTGCCAGCAGTTTCACAGCACCAACTAATGAAAAACTGTTTTTT.

This chain links TRBV5-1 with TRBJ2-7, with D perhaps TRBD2 (5 bases). Trimming took 0 bases from V and 2 from J, leaving 12 bases between them. From germline, CDR1 is SGHRS and CDR2 YFSETQ. The CDR3 runs to 15 residues. As DNA, the CDR3 is TGCGCCAGCAGCTTGGTGGGAGATCCAACCTACGAGCAGTACTTC. This codes for CASSLVGDPTYEQYF.

The rearrangement joins TRBV7-2 to TRBJ1-2; maybe TRBD1 (6 bases). The CDR3 is made up of 15 amino acids. Trimming shortened V by 5 bases and J by 0 bases, and 13 bases separated the two germline ends. Germline assignment: CDR1 SGHTA and CDR2 FQGNSA. The CDR3: CASSPSTGANYGYTF. The CDR3 region has the DNA TGTGCCAGCAGCCCCTCGACAGGCGCTAACTATGGCTACACCTTC.

The genes are TRBV5-1 and TRBJ2-7, with D possibly matching TRBD2 (5 bases). Germline assignment: CDR1 SGHRS and CDR2 YFSETQ. V was clipped by 0 bases and J by 3 bases, with 16 bases between them. The CDR3 has 16 amino acids. The CDR3 sequence: CASSLAILGVDYEQYF. The CDR3 nucleotides are TGCGCCAGCAGCTTGGCCATTCTGGGAGTGGACTACGAGCAGTACTTC.

The rearrangement joins TRBV2 to TRBJ2-1; TRBD1 is a possible D gene (7 bases). The V end was cut by 7 bases, the J end by 0 bases, with 13 bases between. There are 15 residues in the CDR3. Germline CDR1 and CDR2: SNHLY and FYNNEI. The CDR3 nucleotides are TGTGCCAGCACGGACAGGACTACCTCCTACAATGAGCAGTTCTTC. Amino acid sequence: CASTDRTTSYNEQFF.

This sequence joins TRBV3-1 (or the pseudogene TRBV3-2) and TRBJ2-7; 9 nucleotides line up with TRBD1. J gave up 2 bases and V 6 bases, and 8 bases lay outside the gene matches. Germline V gene lookup returns CDR1 LGHDT and CDR2 YNNKEL (reference sequence). The CDR3 loop spans 15 amino acids. CDR3 in DNA: TGTGCCAGCAGGAGGGGACAGGGAGGAACCTACGAGCAGTACTTC. The encoded protein is CASRRGQGGTYEQYF.

This clone was observed a handful of times. CDR3 protein: CASSRRGQEPYEQYF. CDR3 nucleotide sequence: TGTGCCAGCAGCCGGAGAGGACAGGAACCCTACGAGCAGTACTTC. The chain couples TRBV7-9 to TRBJ2-7, with 7 positions matching TRBD1. Trimming at V came to 5 bases and at J to 2 bases, leaving 9 bases not matched to a gene. The CDR3 runs 15 residues. Looked up from germline, CDR1 is SEHNR and CDR2 is FQNEAQ (reference sequence).

In this sample, this clone turned up once. The chain combines TRBV12-5 with TRBJ1-1; D call uncertain. The V end was cut by 0 bases, the J end by 1 base, with 24 bases between. The germline V gene encodes CDR1 LGHNT and CDR2 FRNRAP. The CDR3 has 20 residues. Here the CDR3 reads CASGLVLVPIDTPRNTEAFF. The DNA for the CDR3 is TGTGCTAGTGGTTTGGTACTTGTTCCCATCGACACTCCGCGGAACACTGAAGCTTTCTTT.

J is TRBJ2-7 and V is TRBV9; 9 nucleotides align to TRBD1. Germline V CDR1 and CDR2: SGDLS, YYNGEE. The V gene end was trimmed by 4 bases and the J gene end by 5 bases; junction bases not matched to a gene: 7. CDR3 length: 14 residues. The CDR3 sequence: CASSLEQGANEQYF. CDR3 DNA: TGTGCCAGCAGCCTTGAACAGGGGGCGAACGAGCAGTACTTC.